The 21 T cell receptor beta chains below were found in one sample sequenced in a study of molecular identifiers for immune sequencing clone quantification. TCRdb independently ran MiXCR on the PCR reads; one entry per CDR3 protein. Here the sample spans about 320,000 distinct CDR3 sequences, over 20% being singletons. The sample was naive CD8+ T cells from blood, with Jurkat cell RNA spiked in. Regarding subset: FACS-sorted CD8+CD4-CCR7+CD45RA+ naive T cells. The origin of the receptors is a human donor in good health. Some libraries in this study had Jurkat cell RNA spiked in.

This clonotype was counted between two and nine times. The chain combines TRBV13 with TRBJ2-3; the D gene is possibly TRBD1 (7 bases). The CDR3 totals 17 residues. Germline V lookup: CDR1 PRHDT, CDR2 FYEKMQ (reference sequence). The V gene lost 3 bases and the J gene lost 0 bases, with 16 bases spanning the gap. CDR3 nucleotide sequence: TGTGCCAGCAGCTTCACCAGGGACAGCGGGAGCACAGATACGCAGTATTTT. It translates to CASSFTRDSGSTDTQYF.

This clonotype was recorded many times. The chain has TRBV14 and TRBJ1-2; no clear D. Germline V gives CDR1 SGHDN, CDR2 FVKESK. The CDR3 extends over 12 amino acids. V was shortened by 2 bases and J by 4 bases, with 5 bases between the two germline ends. CDR3 in DNA: TGTGCCAGCAGCCAAAAAGGCTATGGCTACACCTTC. Translating it yields CASSQKGYGYTF.

The genes are TRBV6-2 or TRBV6-3 and TRBJ2-1; 7 nucleotides align to TRBD2. V lost 7 bases to trimming and J lost 7 bases; unmatched junction nucleotides: 4. This CDR3 comprises 12 residues. The germline gives CDR1 MNHEY, CDR2 SVGEGT. This CDR3 is CASTMGGNEQFF. The CDR3 DNA reads as TGTGCCAGCACGATGGGAGGGAATGAGCAGTTCTTC.

This clonotype was detected ten times or more. The chain employs TRBV28 and TRBJ2-7, with no clear D. Germline CDR1 and CDR2: MDHEN and SYDVKM. V was shortened by 3 bases and J by 2 bases, with 11 bases between the two germline ends. CDR3 size: 14 residues. In DNA, the CDR3 is TGTGCCAGCAGTTTCGGCCCAAATACCTACGAGCAGTACTTC. Residues: CASSFGPNTYEQYF.

V usage is TRBV2 and J usage is TRBJ2-3, with 12 bases lining up with TRBD2. V lost 7 bases and J lost 4; bases outside the gene matches: 6. This CDR3 is built from 15 residues. Germline V lookup: CDR1 SNHLY, CDR2 FYNNEI. CDR3 nucleotides: TGTGCCAGCAAGACTAGCGGGGGCCTCGCAGATACGCAGTATTTT. Amino acid sequence: CASKTSGGLADTQYF.

A note on this clonotype: It may be a read error: a sequence one base away is much more abundant. The CDR3 does not close with the conserved phenylalanine or tryptophan, likely indicating a read error. CDR3 sequence: CASSSGTSGEKLFS. The CDR3 DNA reads TGCGCCAGCAGCTCCGGGACGTCGGGCGAAAAACTGTTTTCT. The chain combines TRBV5-1 with TRBJ1-4; perhaps TRBD1 as D (5 bases). This CDR3 comprises 14 residues. Germline assignment: CDR1 SGHRS and CDR2 YFSETQ. Trimming pared 3 bases from V and 8 bases from J, leaving 14 bases between.

The chain has TRBV3-1 and TRBJ2-7, with 7 bases matching TRBD1. The germline V gene has CDR1 LGHDT and CDR2 YNNKEL (reference sequence). V shed 3 bases, J shed 3 bases, and the junction held 5 bases outside the gene matches. The CDR3 sequence is 14 residues long. CDR3 sequence: CASSQRGLGYEQYF. The CDR3 nucleotides are TGTGCCAGCAGCCAGAGGGGGCTGGGCTACGAGCAGTACTTC.

The J gene is TRBJ2-5, the V gene TRBV7-2; 9 bases align to TRBD2. Germline loops: CDR1 SGHTA, CDR2 FQGNSA. This CDR3 comprises 17 residues. V lost 1 base to trimming and J lost 1 base; unmatched junction nucleotides: 7. The CDR3 is CASSLVWAGGIQETQYF. The CDR3 DNA is TGTGCCAGCAGCTTAGTTTGGGCGGGGGGGATCCAAGAGACCCAGTACTTC.

This clonotype came up a few times. The chain carries TRBV29-1 and TRBJ1-2, with D tentatively TRBD1 (6 bases). This CDR3 spans 15 amino acids. Germline V gene sequence: CDR1 SQVTM, CDR2 ANQGSEA. V was pared by 0 bases and J by 3 bases, with 14 bases between. The CDR3 DNA reads as TGCAGCGTTGAAGATTGGAGCAGGGGATACTATGGCTACACCTTC. Residues: CSVEDWSRGYYGYTF.

This clonotype has just a few counts. The rearrangement uses TRBV25-1 and TRBJ2-1, with D possibly called TRBD1 or TRBD2 (6 bases each). Trimming left V 5 bases short and J 5 bases short, with 10 bases between. The CDR3 spans 13 residues. Germline V gene lookup returns CDR1 MGHDK and CDR2 SYGVNS. In DNA, the CDR3 is TGTGCCAGCAGTTATAGGGGGGACAATGAGCAGTTCTTC. Amino acid sequence: CASSYRGDNEQFF.

Notes on this clonotype: This may stem from a read error, because a much larger clone lies one nucleotide away. The chain is built from TRBV28 and TRBJ2-3; 12 bases map to TRBD2. The germline V gene encodes CDR1 MDHEN and CDR2 SYDVKM. The CDR3 is 17 amino acids. The DNA of the CDR3 is TGTGCCAGCAGTCAACGACTAGCGGGAGTGATAGCAGATACGCGGTATTTT. This gives the protein CASSQRLAGVIADTRYF.

This clonotype was observed many times. The CDR3: CASSFSGSEQYF. The CDR3 DNA sequence: TGCGCCAGCAGCTTTTCTGGGAGCGAGCAGTACTTC. J is TRBJ2-7 and V is TRBV5-1; a possible D gene is TRBD2 (5 bases). This CDR3 is 12 amino acids long. Germline loops: CDR1 SGHRS, CDR2 YFSETQ. Trimming pared 2 bases from V and 6 bases from J, leaving 9 bases between.

This clonotype has a count of ten or more. The chain employs TRBV4-1 and TRBJ2-7; D remains ambiguous. Trimming shortened V by 2 bases and J by 4 bases, and 18 bases separated the two germline ends. Germline V gives CDR1 MGHRA, CDR2 YSYEKL. CDR3 length: 16 residues. CDR3 in DNA: TGCGCCAGCAGCCAACGCCTACCCCCGAGGAGTTACGAGCAGTACTTC. It specifies CASSQRLPPRSYEQYF.

This chain links TRBV29-1 with TRBJ2-1; 7 positions agree with TRBD1. The CDR3 spans 13 residues. Trimming at V came to 6 bases and at J to 9 bases, leaving 11 bases not matched to a gene. CDR1 and CDR2 from the germline V gene are SQVTM and ANQGSEA. The CDR3 bases are TGCAGCGTGGGTAAGACAGGGTTAGGTGAGCAGTTCTTC. This sequence encodes CSVGKTGLGEQFF.

This clonotype was seen only a few times. This chain links TRBV4-2 with TRBJ2-7; 11 bases match TRBD2. CDR3 length: 17 residues. The germline gives CDR1 LGHNA, CDR2 YNFKEQ. The V and J ends lost 3 bases and 2 bases, in that order; junction bases with no gene match: 9. DNA of the CDR3: TGTGCCAGCAGCCAGGGGACTAGCGGATCCGTAGCCTACGAGCAGTACTTC. Translated: CASSQGTSGSVAYEQYF.

This clonotype appeared a few times. The chain links TRBV20-1 to TRBJ2-7, with D uncertain. Germline CDR1 DFQATT, CDR2 SNEGSKA (reference sequence). Trimming cost V 1 base and J 0 bases, with 7 bases left between them. The CDR3 has 13 residues. The CDR3 protein is CSARGFYSYEQYF. The CDR3 region has the DNA TGCAGTGCTAGAGGATTCTACTCCTACGAGCAGTACTTC.

The chain is built from TRBV20-1 and TRBJ1-5; 9 bases line up with TRBD1. The germline V gene encodes CDR1 DFQATT and CDR2 SNEGSKA (reference sequence). The CDR3 spans 16 residues. After removal of 3 bases from V and 4 bases from J, the junction contained 10 bases not matched to a gene. CDR3 coding DNA: TGCAGTGCTAGGGACGGGACAGGGCTTCGGAATCAGCCCCAGCATTTT. Protein product: CSARDGTGLRNQPQHF.

This clonotype has at least ten counts. The chain links TRBV4-1 to TRBJ1-2, with D unclear. Trimming cost V 0 bases and J 3 bases, with 11 bases left between them. CDR3 length equals 15 residues. CDR1 is MGHRA, CDR2 YSYEKL, per germline. Written as DNA, the CDR3 is TGCGCCAGCAGCCAAGAAGGTCAGCCCCACTATGGCTACACCTTC. Amino acid sequence: CASSQEGQPHYGYTF.

V and J are TRBV7-2 and TRBJ2-3; TRBD2 matches at 9 bases. This CDR3 is built from 16 residues. Losses at the gene ends were 4 bases for V and 4 bases for J; bases not matched to a gene: 9. CDR1 and CDR2 (germline): SGHTA, FQGNSA. The CDR3 reads CASSSLAGAVADTQYF. The CDR3 nucleotides read TGTGCCAGCAGCTCCTTAGCGGGAGCTGTGGCAGATACGCAGTATTTT.

V usage is TRBV7-9 and J usage is TRBJ2-5; TRBD2 aligns across 7 bases. Germline loops: CDR1 SEHNR, CDR2 FQNEAQ (reference sequence). The trim removed 0 bases at V and 3 bases at J, leaving 7 bases unmatched. CDR3 length: 16 residues. CDR3 bases: TGTGCCAGCAGCTTAGCTCCTAGCGGAAGGAAAGAGACCCAGTACTTC. It is translated as CASSLAPSGRKETQYF.

This chain links TRBV4-1 with TRBJ2-5, with D possibly TRBD2 on 7 matching bases. Germline CDR1 MGHRA, CDR2 YSYEKL. The CDR3 consists of 15 residues. V gave up 0 bases and J gave up 9 bases, with 17 bases separating them. The CDR3 coding sequence is TGCGCCAGCAGCCAAGAAGGAGGGGGGGGGGACGCCCAGTACTTC. It codes for CASSQEGGGGDAQYF.